This T cell receptor (beta chain) was identified during a study of blood T cell repertoires in COVID-19. In the study overall: Researchers got acute and convalescent COVID-19 samples from the United States, Italy and Spain. In each case, the material was cDNA or gDNA derived from T cells, B-cell-depleted T cells, or PBMCs.

CDR1 and CDR2 from the germline V gene are SGHVS and FQNEAQ. This CDR3 has 16 amino acids. V was clipped by 0 bases and J by 2 bases; unmatched bases: 5. Original methodology: The assay estimated nucleated cells by amplifying reference gene primers. Sequencing used immunoSEQ multiplex PCR; TCRdb keeps in-frame clones, though not all of them. V, J and clone size are those of that table, while D and trimming were read from the DNA. The table records some 90,000 clones, around 86% of them present only once. The clonotype originates from a human donor in a cohort sampled during active COVID-19. This chain connects TRBV7-8 to TRBJ2-7, with 9 bases fitting TRBD1. The sample comprised peripheral blood. This CDR3 reads CASSLAPRDRAYEQYF. The CDR3 DNA is TGTGCCAGCAGCTTAGCCCCTCGGGACAGGGCCTACGAGCAGTACTTC.